Following are 7 T cell receptor beta chains from one sample sequenced in a study of T cells after yellow fever vaccination. TCRdb ran MiXCR on the 5' RACE reads and lists one entry per CDR3 protein. The sample consists of a few hundred thousand distinct CDR3 sequences, 17% of them appearing once. The sequencing here drew on PBMCs, taken more than 4 days after the first yellow fever vaccination. The receptors shown here come from a man aged 18-30 years who received the YFV17D yellow fever vaccine.

J is TRBJ2-2 and V is TRBV27, with D perhaps matching TRBD2 (6 bases). Trimming took off 2 bases at V and 7 bases at J, with 11 bases between the two ends. The length of the CDR3 is 14 residues. Germline CDR1 reads MNHEY; CDR2 reads SMNVEV (reference sequence). DNA for the CDR3: TGTGCCAGCAGTTTACGGCTAGCGATCGGGGAGCTGTTTTTT. Amino acids: CASSLRLAIGELFF.

The chain couples TRBV12-3 or TRBV12-4 to TRBJ2-3; D gene uncertain. The CDR3 spans 13 residues. V was clipped by 9 bases and J by 0 bases, with 10 bases between them. The CDR3 is CASGVHSTDTQYF. Written as DNA, the CDR3 is TGTGCCAGTGGGGTTCATAGCACAGATACGCAGTATTTT.

This clonotype was detected only a few times. The chain recombines TRBV7-8 with TRBJ2-3; 14 nucleotides line up with TRBD2. V lost 3 bases, J lost 0 bases, and 11 bases stayed unmatched. The germline gives CDR1 SGHVS, CDR2 FQNEAQ. This CDR3 has 20 residues. CDR3 DNA sequence: TGTGCCAGCAGCTTCCCGGGACTAGCGGGGGAAACCCCTAGCACAGATACGCAGTATTTT. It yields the protein CASSFPGLAGETPSTDTQYF. The variable domain in full, completed from reference TRBV7-8 and TRBJ2-3, reads GAGVSQSPRYKVAKRGQDVALRCDPISGHVSLFWYQQALGQGPEFLTYFQNEAQLDKSGLPSDRFFAERPEGSVSTLKIQRTQQEDSAVYLCASSFPGLAGETPSTDTQYFGPGTRLTVL.

This clonotype was seen a few times. The chain uses TRBV18 and TRBJ1-1; D call uncertain. V was pared by 2 bases and J by 11 bases, with 12 bases between. This CDR3 has 12 residues. Germline V gene data show CDR1 as KGHSH and CDR2 as LQKENI. The CDR3: CASSPTRDDAFF. In DNA, the CDR3 is TGTGCCAGCTCACCAACTCGTGACGACGCTTTCTTT. Looking up the rest from reference TRBV18 and TRBJ1-1 gives the full variable domain: NAGVMQNPRHLVRRRGQEARLRCSPMKGHSHVYWYRQLPEEGLKFMVYLQKENIIDESGMPKERFSAEFPKEGPSILRIQQVVRGDSAAYFCASSPTRDDAFFGQGTRLTVV.

The V and J genes are TRBV25-1 and TRBJ1-1; a possible D gene is TRBD1 (6 bases). This CDR3 is built from 17 residues. Trimming took off 8 bases at V and 0 bases at J, with 22 bases between the two ends. CDR1 and CDR2 (germline): MGHDK, SYGVNS. In DNA form, the CDR3 reads TGTGCCAGCGGTTACAGGCGGCAGGGGAGCATGAACACTGAAGCTTTCTTT. Protein sequence: CASGYRRQGSMNTEAFF.

The chain carries TRBV20-1 and TRBJ2-2, with D hard to call. The CDR3 length is 14 residues. With 2 bases removed from V and 4 bases from J, the gap between germline ends came to 11 bases. CDR1 and CDR2 from the germline V gene are DFQATT and SNEGSKA (reference sequence). DNA for the CDR3: TGCAGTGCTAGATTGAGTCAGTCCACCGGGGAGCTGTTTTTT. This translates into CSARLSQSTGELFF.

A few counts support this clonotype. This chain uses TRBV5-1 with TRBJ1-6; 8 bases agree with TRBD1. Germline values: CDR1 SGHRS, CDR2 YFSETQ. The CDR3 loop spans 15 amino acids. The V gene end was trimmed by 0 bases and the J gene end by 7 bases; junction bases not matched to a gene: 3. CDR3: CASSLGTGINSPLHF. The CDR3 coding sequence is TGCGCCAGCAGCTTGGGGACAGGGATCAATTCACCCCTCCACTTT.